This T cell receptor beta chain was captured in a study of human T cells and chemical hapten exposure. Study-wide results and limits: Controls had significantly fewer large CDR3 similarity clusters than were formed by expanded TCRs. PT1 expanded TCR numbers tracked positively with patch test score.

Time point specified: patch test 1, 2 weeks after DPC sensitization. Treatment indicated: therapeutic diphenylcyclopropenone sensitization with weekly scalp DPC. The drawing of blood occurred before each patch test was applied. Germline-derived CDR1 and CDR2 are MNHEY and SVGAGI. CDR3 length equals 16 residues. Trimming cost V 2 bases and J 7 bases; bases outside gene matches: 7. TCRdb redid the calling of the RACE reads with MiXCR, one entry per CDR3 protein. Of under 150,000 distinct CDR3 sequences listed, 9% to 13% are singletons. Only a few counts were recorded for this clonotype. No antigen is known for it.

This rearrangement joins TRBV6-5 to TRBJ1-4, with TRBD1 matching over 10 bases. The source material was whole blood, sampled in connection with sensitization to the hapten diphenylcyclopropenone (DPC). This receptor was taken from a woman between 45 and 60 years old with alopecia areata. Some clones in this sample may be carry-over from other donors' samples. CDR3 amino acids: CASSYSAGQGFEKLFF. The CDR3 DNA reads as TGTGCCAGCAGTTACAGTGCGGGACAGGGGTTTGAAAAACTGTTTTTT.